This TCR beta chain comes out of a study of blood T cell repertoires in COVID-19. Study at large: PBMCs, B-cell-depleted T cells, or T cells provided the cDNA or gDNA that made up the material.

CDR3 length: 15 residues. The J segment lost 5 bases and the V segment lost 4 bases, leaving 5 bases of the junction unmatched. Germline CDR1 and CDR2: LNHDA and SQIVND (reference sequence). Only in-frame clones appear in the TCRdb table, and some are missing; sequencing was by immunoSEQ multiplex PCR. The sample includes about 120,000 clones, approximately 90% of them seen just once. The sample was peripheral blood. The source is a woman older than 75 with acute or convalescent COVID-19. The rearrangement joins TRBV19 to TRBJ1-4; 9 bases are a match to TRBD1. In nucleotides, the CDR3 is TGTGCCAGTAGTACCGGGGGGACAGGGAATGAAAAACTGTTTTTT. Translated, it gives CASSTGGTGNEKLFF.